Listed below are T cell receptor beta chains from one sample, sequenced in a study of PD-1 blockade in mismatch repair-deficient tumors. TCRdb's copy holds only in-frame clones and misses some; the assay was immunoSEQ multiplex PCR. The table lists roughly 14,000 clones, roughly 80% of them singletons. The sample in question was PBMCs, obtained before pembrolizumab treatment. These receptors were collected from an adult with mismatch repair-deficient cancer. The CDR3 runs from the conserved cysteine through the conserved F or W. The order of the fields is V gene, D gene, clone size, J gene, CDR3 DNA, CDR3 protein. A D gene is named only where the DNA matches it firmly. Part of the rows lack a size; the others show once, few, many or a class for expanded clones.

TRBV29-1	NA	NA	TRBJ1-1	TGCAGCGTTGAAGAGGGGTATTTGAACACTGAAGCTTTCTTT	CSVEEGYLNTEAFF
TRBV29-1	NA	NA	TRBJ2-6	TGCAGCGTTGAAGATCGGGAGCCTGGGGCCAACGTCCTGACTTTC	CSVEDREPGANVLTF
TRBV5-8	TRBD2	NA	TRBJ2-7	TGTGCCAGCAGTCCTACTAGCGGGGGCGGATACGAGCAGTACTTC	CASSPTSGGGYEQYF
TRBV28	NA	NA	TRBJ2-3	TGTGCCAGCAGCGAATTACTAGGACGAGGGAGCACAGATACGCAGTATTTT	CASSELLGRGSTDTQYF
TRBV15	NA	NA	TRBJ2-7	TGTGCCACCAGCAGGGACAGGGAGGGAGTCTCCTACGAGCAGTACTTC	CATSRDREGVSYEQYF
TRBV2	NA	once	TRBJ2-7	TGTGCCAGCAGCGATACTACGACGCAGTACTTC	CASSDTTTQYF
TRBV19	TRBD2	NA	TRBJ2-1	TGTGCCACCACTACTGGGACTAGCGGTTACAATGAGCAGTTCTTC	CATTTGTSGYNEQFF
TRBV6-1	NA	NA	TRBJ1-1	TGTGCCAGCAGTTGGGTTCCGAACACTGAAGCTTTCTTT	CASSWVPNTEAFF
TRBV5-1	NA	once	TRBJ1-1	TGCGCCAGCAGCTACGGCGGGAACACTGAAGCTTTCTTT	CASSYGGNTEAFF
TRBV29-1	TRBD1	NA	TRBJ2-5	TGCAGCGTGAGGGACAGGGGGAGGGGAGAGACCCAGTACTTC	CSVRDRGRGETQYF
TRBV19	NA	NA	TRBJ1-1	TGTGCCAGTAGTAGGGTTCCGTACACTGAAGCTTTCTTT	CASSRVPYTEAFF
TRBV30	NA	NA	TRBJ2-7	TGTGCCTGGAGTGTGGCCCTCGAGCAGTACTTC	CAWSVALEQYF
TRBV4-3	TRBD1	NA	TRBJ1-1	TGCGCCAGCAGCCAAGTCGGGACAGGGATTGAAGCTTTCTTT	CASSQVGTGIEAFF
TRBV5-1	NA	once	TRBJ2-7	TGCGCCAGCAGGCCCGGGACGGACTCCTACGAGCAGTACTTC	CASRPGTDSYEQYF
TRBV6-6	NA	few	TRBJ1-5	TGTGCCAGCACCTTAGACAGTTCCAGAGGTCAGCCCCAGCATTTT	CASTLDSSRGQPQHF
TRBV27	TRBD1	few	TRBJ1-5	TGTGCCAGCAGTCCCAGGGGGAGCAATCAGCCCCAGCATTTT	CASSPRGSNQPQHF
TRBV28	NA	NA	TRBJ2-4	TGTGCCAGCAGTTTAGGAGGTCAGAACCACATTCAGTACTTC	CASSLGGQNHIQYF
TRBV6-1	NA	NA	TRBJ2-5	TGTGCCAGCAGTGAAGTCTTGGGGGGTCAAGAGACCCAGTACTTC	CASSEVLGGQETQYF
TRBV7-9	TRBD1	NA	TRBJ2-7	TGTGCCAGCAGCTTAGAAGGGACAGCGACCGACGAGCAGTACTTC	CASSLEGTATDEQYF
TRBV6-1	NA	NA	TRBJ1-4	TGTGCCAGCAGTTCGGCGGAAAATGAAAAACTGTTTTTT	CASSSAENEKLFF
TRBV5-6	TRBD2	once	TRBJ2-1	TGTGCCAGCAGCTGGGGTACTAGCGGCTCCTACAATGAGCAGTTCTTC	CASSWGTSGSYNEQFF
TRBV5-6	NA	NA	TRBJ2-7	TGTGCCAGCAGCTTGTACGGGGGTATGTACGAGCAGTACTTC	CASSLYGGMYEQYF
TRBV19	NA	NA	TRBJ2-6	TGTGCCAGTAGTATAGATCAGGGGACTGGGGCCAACGTCCTGACTTTC	CASSIDQGTGANVLTF
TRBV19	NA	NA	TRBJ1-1	TGTGCCAGTAGCGACCGGGACCCTGTCGCGACTGAAGCTTTCTTT	CASSDRDPVATEAFF
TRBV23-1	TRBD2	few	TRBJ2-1	TGCGCCAGCAGTCAATGGCTAATTAGCGGGAGGACGGCGTACAATGAGCAGTTCTTC	CASSQWLISGRTAYNEQFF
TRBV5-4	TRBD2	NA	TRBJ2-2	TGTGCCAGCAGCCCGAGCGGGAGCTGGGGCGGGGAGCTGTTTTTT	CASSPSGSWGGELFF
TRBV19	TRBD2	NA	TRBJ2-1	TGTGCCAGTAGTACCCCGAGGGGACTAGCGGGAGGAAATGAGCAGTTCTTC	CASSTPRGLAGGNEQFF
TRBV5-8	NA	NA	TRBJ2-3	TGTGCCAGCAGCTTGGGCAGGGCACCTAGCACAGATACGCAGTATTTT	CASSLGRAPSTDTQYF
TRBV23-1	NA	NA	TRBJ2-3	TGCGCCAGCAGTCAATCGGTTCGAGGGCGTCAGAGAGCCACAGATACGCAGTATTTT	CASSQSVRGRQRATDTQYF
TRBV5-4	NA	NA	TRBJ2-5	TGTGCCAGCAGCTTGGGAGGCGGGGACCGAGGGACCCAGTACTTC	CASSLGGGDRGTQYF
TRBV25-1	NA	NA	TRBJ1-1	TGTGCCAGCAAGGGGGGCACTGAAGCTTTCTTT	CASKGGTEAFF
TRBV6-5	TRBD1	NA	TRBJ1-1	TGTGCCAGCAGAAACCGGGACAGCTATGAAGCTTTCTTT	CASRNRDSYEAFF
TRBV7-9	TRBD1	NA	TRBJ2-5	TGTGCCAGCAGCTTAGCCGGGACAGGGGGAGGGACCCAGTACTTC	CASSLAGTGGGTQYF